A selection of T cell receptor beta chains follows, all from one sample in a study of blood T cells in healthy people across ages. TCRdb ran MiXCR on the 5' RACE reads and lists one entry per CDR3 protein. Among about 1.8 million distinct CDR3 sequences, less than 50% were seen once, and the ten largest hold over 2%. The specimen was blood. These receptors were taken from a woman aged 40 to 50 in good health. CDR3s include the opening cysteine and the closing phenylalanine or tryptophan. The D gene is left open where the match is weak. Only part of the rows carry a size: once, few, many, or a class if the clone is expanded.

TRBV9	few	.	TRBJ2-3	CASSLGTLLDTQYF	TGTGCCAGCAGCCTTGGGACTTTACTAGATACGCAGTATTTT
TRBV5-1	few	.	TRBJ2-1	CASSRTPDYNEQFF	TGCGCCAGCAGCCGGACACCGGATTACAATGAGCAGTTCTTC
TRBV2	.	.	TRBJ2-1	CASRDGTYNEQFF	TGTGCCAGCAGGGACGGAACCTACAATGAGCAGTTCTTC
TRBV7-9	.	TRBD2	TRBJ2-3	CASSLGLLAGGTARDTQYF	TGTGCCAGCAGCTTAGGGTTACTAGCGGGGGGCACGGCGAGAGATACGCAGTATTTT
TRBV14	few	TRBD2	TRBJ2-1	CASSQEVPTSGVNNEQFF	TGTGCCAGCAGCCAAGAGGTCCCGACTAGCGGGGTAAACAATGAGCAGTTCTTC
TRBV18	.	.	TRBJ2-7	CASSLRDYNEQYF	TGTGCCAGCTCACTCAGGGATTACAATGAGCAGTACTTC
TRBV6-2/TRBV6-3	.	TRBD1	TRBJ2-7	CASSWDSLFSYEQYF	TGTGCCAGCAGTTGGGACAGCTTATTTTCCTACGAGCAGTACTTC
TRBV20-1	few	.	TRBJ1-2	CSASDWGNYGYTF	TGCAGTGCTTCCGATTGGGGTAACTATGGCTACACCTTC
TRBV29-1	few	TRBD2	TRBJ2-7	CSVAWGGGRYEQYF	TGCAGCGTAGCCTGGGGCGGGGGGCGCTACGAGCAGTACTTC
TRBV10-2	few	.	TRBJ2-7	CASTGDRRGEQYF	TGCGCCAGCACGGGAGACCGTCGAGGAGAGCAGTACTTC
TRBV9	.	.	TRBJ1-5	CASSPGLTGQPQHF	TGTGCCAGCAGCCCGGGTCTAACGGGTCAGCCCCAGCATTTT
TRBV6-5	.	TRBD2	TRBJ2-1	CASRRRAGANEQFF	TGTGCCAGCAGAAGACGAGCGGGGGCAAATGAGCAGTTCTTC
TRBV9	.	.	TRBJ1-6	CASSVDQDGRSPFHF	TGTGCCAGCAGCGTAGACCAGGATGGTCGTTCACCCTTCCACTTT
TRBV7-2	.	.	TRBJ1-2	CASSFYVQGNYGYTF	TGTGCCAGCAGCTTTTACGTACAGGGCAATTATGGCTACACCTTC
TRBV20-1	.	TRBD1	TRBJ2-7	CSALTGDVAYEQYF	TGCAGTGCCCTAACAGGGGACGTTGCCTACGAGCAGTACTTC
TRBV7-2	few	TRBD2	TRBJ2-1	CASSLLAGGRYNEQFF	TGTGCCAGCAGCCTGCTAGCGGGGGGGCGATACAATGAGCAGTTCTTC
TRBV9	.	.	TRBJ2-7	CASSVGPREDHEQYF	TGTGCCAGCAGCGTAGGTCCCAGGGAGGACCACGAGCAGTACTTC
TRBV28	.	TRBD1	TRBJ1-1	CASSFAGTGPEAFF	TGTGCCAGCAGTTTTGCCGGGACAGGGCCTGAAGCTTTCTTT
TRBV12-3/TRBV12-4	.	.	TRBJ2-7	CASRTGLNSYEQYF	TGTGCCAGCAGGACAGGCTTGAACTCCTACGAGCAGTACTTC
TRBV10-3	few	TRBD1	TRBJ1-4	CAISETGVGQGVSVNEKLFF	TGTGCCATCAGTGAGACGGGCGTCGGACAGGGGGTTAGTGTTAATGAAAAACTGTTTTTT
TRBV20-1	.	TRBD2	TRBJ2-3	CSARDRGGTRSTDTQYF	TGCAGTGCTAGAGATCGCGGGGGGACTAGAAGCACAGATACGCAGTATTTT
TRBV28	.	.	TRBJ2-5	CASTTGIEGETQYF	TGTGCCAGCACCACGGGGATTGAGGGAGAGACCCAGTACTTC
TRBV7-2	.	TRBD2	TRBJ2-5	CASSLTSGAETQYF	TGTGCCAGCAGCCTGACTAGCGGGGCAGAGACCCAGTACTTC
TRBV4-3	few	TRBD1	TRBJ2-6	CASSQATGGTGANVLTF	TGCGCCAGCAGCCAAGCGACAGGGGGCACTGGGGCCAACGTCCTGACTTTC
TRBV28	few	TRBD1	TRBJ2-7	CASSSTGDVYF	TGTGCCAGCAGTTCGACAGGGGATGTGTACTTC
TRBV10-3	.	.	TRBJ2-3	CAISEGRGTDTQYF	TGTGCCATCAGTGAAGGTCGCGGCACAGATACGCAGTATTTT
TRBV5-1	once	.	TRBJ2-3	CASSLYEAGKDTQYF	TGCGCCAGCAGCTTGTATGAGGCAGGGAAAGATACGCAGTATTTT
TRBV9	.	.	TRBJ2-1	CASSVGLNQETQFF	TGTGCCAGCAGCGTAGGTTTAAACCAAGAGACCCAGTTCTTC
TRBV20-1	.	.	TRBJ2-4	CSAPAMVAKNIQYF	TGCAGTGCTCCGGCGATGGTAGCCAAAAACATTCAGTACTTC
TRBV3-1	.	.	TRBJ1-6	CASGSAVSPLHF	TGTGCCAGCGGCTCCGCAGTCTCACCCCTCCACTTT
TRBV10-1	once	.	TRBJ1-4	CASSETGQPVKLFF	TGCGCCAGCAGTGAGACCGGACAGCCCGTAAAACTGTTTTTT
TRBV29-1	.	TRBD2	TRBJ2-3	CSVRLAGTTGTQYF	TGCAGCGTAAGACTAGCGGGGACCACAGGTACGCAGTATTTT
TRBV6-6	.	TRBD1	TRBJ2-7	CASSIGQGAFSEQYF	TGTGCCAGCAGCATCGGGCAGGGGGCCTTCAGCGAGCAGTACTTC
TRBV4-2	.	TRBD1	TRBJ2-7	CASSQDQQPGQYYEQYF	TGTGCCAGCAGCCAAGATCAACAACCGGGACAGTATTACGAGCAGTACTTC
TRBV5-1	.	.	TRBJ1-2	CASSLEGFNGYTF	TGCGCCAGCAGCTTGGAGGGGTTCAATGGCTACACCTTC
TRBV6-2/TRBV6-3	.	TRBD2	TRBJ2-4	CASSSLLSGGLQYF	TGTGCCAGCAGTTCCCTGCTGAGCGGGGGGCTTCAGTACTTC
TRBV24-1	.	TRBD2	TRBJ2-1	CATSDRGEEQFF	TGTGCCACCAGTGACCGGGGGGAGGAGCAGTTCTTC
TRBV7-9	.	.	TRBJ2-4	CASSPSEVAKNIQYF	TGTGCCAGCAGTCCGAGTGAGGTTGCCAAAAACATTCAGTACTTC
TRBV6-2/TRBV6-3	.	.	TRBJ1-4	CASSSPWSQGMAEKLFF	TGTGCCAGCAGTTCCCCATGGAGCCAAGGGATGGCTGAAAAACTGTTTTTT
TRBV4-3	.	.	TRBJ1-2	CASSQDLKTSIGYTF	TGCGCCAGCAGCCAAGATTTAAAGACTTCTATAGGCTACACCTTC
TRBV25-1	.	.	TRBJ1-2	CASTLGEGYTF	TGTGCTAGCACCTTAGGGGAGGGCTACACCTTC
TRBV14	.	.	TRBJ2-3	CASSRGQSRTDTQYF	TGTGCCAGCAGCCGCGGACAGTCCCGCACAGATACGCAGTATTTT
TRBV27	.	.	TRBJ2-2	CASSVGAGRNTGELFF	TGTGCCAGCAGTGTGGGTGCAGGGAGGAACACCGGGGAGCTGTTTTTT
TRBV11-2	.	.	TRBJ1-5	CASSRDYSNQPQHF	TGTGCCAGCAGCCGGGACTATAGCAATCAGCCCCAGCATTTT
TRBV7-2	few	.	TRBJ2-7	CASSSIPTYEQYF	TGTGCCAGCAGCTCAATTCCGACCTACGAGCAGTACTTC